Presented here are 21 T cell receptor beta chains from one specimen sequenced in a study of blood T cell repertoires in COVID-19. Generated by immunoSEQ multiplex PCR, the TCRdb table keeps only in-frame clones and is missing some. Here the sample spans 150,000 to 200,000 clones, roughly 83% being singletons. The sample taken for sequencing was PBMCs or T cells enriched from blood (not recorded which). The receptors originated from a woman aged 25 to 39 who had recovered from COVID-19.

J is TRBJ1-4 and V is TRBV2; TRBD1 agrees at 8 bases. With V trimmed by 7 bases and J by 7 bases, 8 bases remained unmatched. The CDR3 has 14 amino acids. CDR1 SNHLY and CDR2 FYNNEI come from the germline V gene. CDR3 nucleotides: TGTGCCAGCATCCTGACAGGGGAAGGTGAAAAACTGTTTTTT. Translated, it gives CASILTGEGEKLFF.

This clone was observed a single time. CDR3 coding DNA: TGTGCCAGCAGCCAAGATCTAGGGAGTTCTGGAAACACCATATATTTT. Translated, it gives CASSQDLGSSGNTIYF. V usage is TRBV3-1 (or the pseudogene TRBV3-2) and J usage is TRBJ1-3; no firm D call. CDR3 length equals 16 residues. CDR1 is LGHDT, CDR2 YNNKEL, per germline (reference sequence). The V gene lost 0 bases and the J gene lost 1 base, with 10 bases spanning the gap.

The V gene is TRBV2, the J gene TRBJ2-7, with 8 bases identical to TRBD1. V gave up 6 bases and J gave up 4 bases; unmatched junction bases: 5. This CDR3 is built from 13 residues. The germline gives CDR1 SNHLY, CDR2 FYNNEI. CDR3 amino acids: CASSPGQEYEQYF. DNA of the CDR3: TGTGCCAGCAGCCCGGGACAGGAGTACGAGCAGTACTTC.

The chain couples TRBV7-2 to TRBJ2-2; TRBD1 matches at 7 bases. CDR1 and CDR2 from the germline V gene are SGHTA and FQGNSA. This CDR3 region has 16 residues. Trimming at V came to 5 bases and at J to 0 bases, leaving 6 bases not matched to a gene. The DNA of the CDR3 is TGTGCCAGCAGCCCGCGACAGGGCGCGAACACCGGGGAGCTGTTTTTT. It specifies CASSPRQGANTGELFF. Together with reference TRBV7-2 and TRBJ2-2, the CDR3 gives the full variable domain: GAGVSQSPSNKVTEKGKDVELRCDPISGHTALYWYRQSLGQGLEFLIYFQGNSAPDKSGLPSDRFSAERTGGSVSTLTIQRTQQEDSAVYLCASSPRQGANTGELFFGEGSRLTVL.

This clone was seen more than once but under ten times. The chain combines TRBV3-1 (or the pseudogene TRBV3-2) with TRBJ2-7; D is ambiguous. This CDR3 has 12 amino acids. V was pared by 6 bases and J by 4 bases, with 10 bases between. Looked up from germline, CDR1 is LGHDT and CDR2 is YNNKEL (reference sequence). In nucleotides, the CDR3 is TGTGCCAGCAGAGGAGACGGATACGAGCAGTACTTC. Its protein is CASRGDGYEQYF.

This chain uses TRBV28 with TRBJ2-7; 7 bases are a match to TRBD2. The CDR3 is 16 residues long. V lost 6 bases and J lost 0; bases outside the gene matches: 11. Germline V gives CDR1 MDHEN, CDR2 SYDVKM. The CDR3 reads CASSKLTGGASYEQYF. As DNA, the CDR3 is TGTGCCAGCAGCAAATTGACGGGAGGAGCCTCCTACGAGCAGTACTTC.

This rearrangement joins TRBV11-2 to TRBJ2-1; D perhaps matches TRBD1 (6 bases). The ends were cut back, 5 bases at V and 6 bases at J, with 14 bases in the middle. Germline lookup yields CDR1 SGHAT and CDR2 FQNNGV. The CDR3 runs 14 residues. In DNA form, the CDR3 reads TGTGCCAGCAGCACGACAGGTTTGGGCAATGAGCAGTTCTTC. It codes for CASSTTGLGNEQFF.

The chain couples TRBV19 to TRBJ2-2; 9 bases fit TRBD1. Germline V gives CDR1 LNHDA, CDR2 SQIVND (reference sequence). The CDR3 contains 15 residues. With V trimmed by 5 bases and J by 1 base, 2 bases remained unmatched. The CDR3: CASSWGQGNTGELFF. The CDR3 bases are TGTGCCAGTAGTTGGGGACAGGGGAACACCGGGGAGCTGTTTTTT.

This chain joins TRBV29-1 and TRBJ1-4; tentatively, D is TRBD1 (6 bases). Germline V gene sequence: CDR1 SQVTM, CDR2 ANQGSEA. The CDR3 runs 14 residues. The V and J ends lost 3 bases and 4 bases respectively, with 12 bases between them. The chain's CDR3 is CSVDFQGINEKLFF. DNA for the CDR3: TGCAGCGTTGATTTCCAGGGGATTAATGAAAAACTGTTTTTT.

The gene calls are TRBV28 and TRBJ2-7, with 9 bases aligning to TRBD1. The length of the CDR3 is 15 residues. Germline CDR1 reads MDHEN; CDR2 reads SYDVKM. The trim removed 6 bases at V and 5 bases at J, leaving 11 bases unmatched. The CDR3 bases are TGTGCCAGCAGCCCCGTGGGACAGGGTAGGAACGAGCAGTACTTC. The encoded protein is CASSPVGQGRNEQYF.

The chain employs TRBV3-1 (or the pseudogene TRBV3-2) and TRBJ2-2, with 11 nucleotides matching TRBD2. The germline CDR1 and CDR2 sequences are LGHDT and YNNKEL (reference sequence). Losses at the gene ends were 3 bases for V and 6 bases for J; bases not matched to a gene: 21. The CDR3 is 21 amino acids. The CDR3 region has the DNA TGTGCCAGCAGCCACACCCCCGCCGGACTAGCGGGTATAGACGAGGCCGGGGAGCTGTTTTTT. It codes for CASSHTPAGLAGIDEAGELFF.

This CDR3 reads CASSPDSALFSYNEQFF. CDR3 in DNA: TGTGCCAGCAGCCCTGACAGCGCTCTATTCTCCTACAATGAGCAGTTCTTC. This chain uses TRBV5-5 with TRBJ2-1; D is possibly TRBD1 (5 bases). Per germline, CDR1 SGHKS and CDR2 YYEKEE (reference sequence). V lost 4 bases and J lost 0, with 17 bases in between. This CDR3 is built from 17 residues.

The chain is built from TRBV7-3 and TRBJ1-2, with a tentative D call TRBD1 (5 bases). From germline, CDR1 is SGHTA and CDR2 FQGTGA. The CDR3 is made up of 12 amino acids. The ends were cut back, 8 bases at V and 6 bases at J, with 13 bases in the middle. CDR3 sequence reads: CASVRERDGYTF. Here the CDR3 DNA reads TGTGCCAGCGTCAGGGAAAGAGATGGCTACACCTTC.

The chain is built from TRBV28 and TRBJ2-7, with 13 bases aligning to TRBD2. This CDR3 contains 14 residues. J was trimmed by 5 bases and V by 8 bases; bases with no gene match: 6. CDR1 is MDHEN and CDR2 is SYDVKM in the germline V gene. Written as DNA, the CDR3 is TGTGCCAGCCGGTCCGGGACTAGCGGGAACGAGCAGTACTTC. Its protein is CASRSGTSGNEQYF.

V is TRBV6-5 and J is TRBJ1-6; D is uncertain. Per the germline V gene, CDR1 is MNHEY and CDR2 is SVGAGI. Trimming took off 5 bases at V and 10 bases at J, with 12 bases between the two ends. The CDR3 is 13 residues long. This chain's CDR3 is CASSLSGWSPLHF. In DNA form, the CDR3 reads TGTGCCAGCAGTCTCTCGGGGTGGTCACCCCTCCACTTT.

The chain links TRBV24-1 to TRBJ2-1; D gene uncertain. Germline CDR1 is KGHDR and CDR2 is SFDVKD. CDR3 length equals 13 residues. V was clipped by 5 bases and J by 7 bases, with 11 bases between them. The CDR3 DNA follows: TGTGCCACCAGTGTAGTTTCCGGGAATGAGCAGTTCTTC. It yields the protein CATSVVSGNEQFF.

In nucleotides, the CDR3 is TGTGCCAGCAGTCGTGGAGGGGTTGAAAATGAGCAGTTCTTC. Translated: CASSRGGVENEQFF. The V call is TRBV25-1, the J call TRBJ2-1; the D gene is possibly TRBD2 (6 bases). The CDR3 has 14 amino acids. V was shortened by 5 bases and J by 7 bases, with 15 bases between the two germline ends. Per the germline V gene, CDR1 is MGHDK and CDR2 is SYGVNS. Full variable domain (remainder filled in from reference TRBV25-1 and TRBJ2-1): EADIYQTPRYLVIGTGKKITLECSQTMGHDKMYWYQQDPGMELHLIHYSYGVNSTEKGDLSSESTVSRIRTEHFPLTLESARPSHTSQYLCASSRGGVENEQFFGPGTRLTVL.

The rearrangement uses TRBV2 and TRBJ1-2; no clear D gene. Germline lookup yields CDR1 SNHLY and CDR2 FYNNEI. Trimming took 7 bases from V and 2 from J, leaving 17 bases between them. The CDR3 is 15 residues long. CDR3 amino acids: CASITEGNANYGYTF. In nucleotides, the CDR3 is TGTGCCAGCATAACGGAGGGAAACGCCAACTATGGCTACACCTTC.

The chain recombines TRBV28 with TRBJ1-1, with 8 bases lining up with TRBD1. With 4 bases clipped from V and 5 bases from J, the junction kept 6 bases outside the gene matches. The CDR3 is made up of 14 amino acids. The germline gives CDR1 MDHEN, CDR2 SYDVKM. The CDR3 sequence: CASSSGQGGTEAFF. Here the CDR3 DNA reads TGTGCCAGCAGTTCCGGACAGGGAGGTACTGAAGCTTTCTTT. Full variable domain (outside the CDR3, taken from reference TRBV28 and TRBJ1-1): DVKVTQSSRYLVKRTGEKVFLECVQDMDHENMFWYRQDPGLGLRLIYFSYDVKMKEKGDIPEGYSVSREKKERFSLILESASTNQTSMYLCASSSGQGGTEAFFGQGTRLTVV.

A few counts support this clone. The junction does not match germline at one end; this may be a read error. The chain uses TRBV2 and TRBJ2-7; TRBD2 aligns across 11 bases. CDR3 length: 13 residues. Germline V CDR1 and CDR2: SNHLY, FYNNEI. DNA for the CDR3: TGTGCCAGCAGTCTAGACACTAGCGGGAGAACTCTATTC. Translation gives CASSLDTSGRTLF.

This clone showed up just a few times. The V call is TRBV28, the J call TRBJ2-4, with D tentatively TRBD2 (5 bases). Germline V gene data show CDR1 as MDHEN and CDR2 as SYDVKM. The ends were cut back, 6 bases at V and 6 bases at J, with 9 bases in the middle. The CDR3 consists of 12 residues. The CDR3 sequence: CASRAGGNIQYF. In DNA, the CDR3 is TGTGCCAGCAGGGCGGGCGGAAACATTCAGTACTTC.